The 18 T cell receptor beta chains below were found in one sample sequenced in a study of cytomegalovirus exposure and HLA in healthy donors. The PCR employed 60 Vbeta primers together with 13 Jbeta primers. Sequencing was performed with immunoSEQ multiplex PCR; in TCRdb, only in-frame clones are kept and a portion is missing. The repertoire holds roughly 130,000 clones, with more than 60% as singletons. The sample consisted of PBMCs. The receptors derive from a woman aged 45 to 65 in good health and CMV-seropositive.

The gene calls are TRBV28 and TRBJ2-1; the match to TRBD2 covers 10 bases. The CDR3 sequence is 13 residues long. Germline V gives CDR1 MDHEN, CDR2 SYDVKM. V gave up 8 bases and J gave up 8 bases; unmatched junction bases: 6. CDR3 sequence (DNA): TGTGCCAGCGAGCGGGGGGGCGGAGATGAGCAGTTCTTC. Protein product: CASERGGGDEQFF. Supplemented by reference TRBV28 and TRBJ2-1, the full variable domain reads DVKVTQSSRYLVKRTGEKVFLECVQDMDHENMFWYRQDPGLGLRLIYFSYDVKMKEKGDIPEGYSVSREKKERFSLILESASTNQTSMYLCASERGGGDEQFFGPGTRLTVL.

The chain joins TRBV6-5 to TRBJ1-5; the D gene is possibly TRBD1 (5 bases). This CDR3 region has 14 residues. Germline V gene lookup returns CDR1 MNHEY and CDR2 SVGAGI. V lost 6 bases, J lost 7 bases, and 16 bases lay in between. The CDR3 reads CASSLGGVRQPQHF. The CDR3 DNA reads TGTGCCAGCAGCCTCGGGGGGGTGAGGCAGCCCCAGCATTTT.

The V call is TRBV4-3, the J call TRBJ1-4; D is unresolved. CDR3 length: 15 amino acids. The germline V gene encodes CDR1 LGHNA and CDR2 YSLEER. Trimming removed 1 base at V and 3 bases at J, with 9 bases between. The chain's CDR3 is CASSQVGLANEKLFF. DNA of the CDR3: TGCGCCAGCAGCCAAGTCGGACTCGCTAATGAAAAACTGTTTTTT.

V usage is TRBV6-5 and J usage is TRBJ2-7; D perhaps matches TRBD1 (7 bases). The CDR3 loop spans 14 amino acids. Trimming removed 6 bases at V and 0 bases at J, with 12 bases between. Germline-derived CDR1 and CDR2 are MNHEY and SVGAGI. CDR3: CASRAGTDSYEQYF. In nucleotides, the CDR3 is TGTGCCAGCAGGGCGGGGACAGACTCCTACGAGCAGTACTTC.

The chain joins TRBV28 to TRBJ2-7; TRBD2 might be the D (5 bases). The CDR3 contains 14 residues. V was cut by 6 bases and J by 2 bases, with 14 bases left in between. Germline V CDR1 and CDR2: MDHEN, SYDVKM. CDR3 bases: TGTGCCAGCAGCCCTAAGCCCGGGGCCTACGAGCAGTACTTC. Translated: CASSPKPGAYEQYF. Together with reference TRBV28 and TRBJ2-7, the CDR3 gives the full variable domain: DVKVTQSSRYLVKRTGEKVFLECVQDMDHENMFWYRQDPGLGLRLIYFSYDVKMKEKGDIPEGYSVSREKKERFSLILESASTNQTSMYLCASSPKPGAYEQYFGPGTRLTVT.

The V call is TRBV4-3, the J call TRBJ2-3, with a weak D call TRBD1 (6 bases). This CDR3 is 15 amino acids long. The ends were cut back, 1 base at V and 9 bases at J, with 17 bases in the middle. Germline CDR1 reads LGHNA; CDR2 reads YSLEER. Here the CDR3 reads CASSQGRQGLGTQYF. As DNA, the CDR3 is TGCGCCAGCAGCCAAGGCAGGCAGGGGCTAGGCACGCAGTATTTT.

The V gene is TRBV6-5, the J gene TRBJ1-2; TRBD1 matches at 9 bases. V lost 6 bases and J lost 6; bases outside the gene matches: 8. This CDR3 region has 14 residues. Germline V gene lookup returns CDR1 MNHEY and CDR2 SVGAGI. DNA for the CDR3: TGTGCCAGCAGCCCGACAGGGGGGAAGCATGGCTACACCTTC. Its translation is CASSPTGGKHGYTF.

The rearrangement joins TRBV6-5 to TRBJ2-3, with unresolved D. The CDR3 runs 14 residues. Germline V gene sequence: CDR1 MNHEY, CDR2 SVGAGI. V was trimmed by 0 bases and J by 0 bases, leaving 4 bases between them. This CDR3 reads CASSYSSSTDTQYF. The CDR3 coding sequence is TGTGCCAGCAGTTACTCATCTAGCACAGATACGCAGTATTTT.

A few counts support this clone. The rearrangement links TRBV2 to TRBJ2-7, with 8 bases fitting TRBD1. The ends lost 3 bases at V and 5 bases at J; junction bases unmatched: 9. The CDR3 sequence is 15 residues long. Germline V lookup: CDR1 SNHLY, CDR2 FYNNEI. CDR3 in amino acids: CASSEQGQGADEQYF. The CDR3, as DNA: TGTGCCAGCAGTGAGCAAGGGCAGGGGGCGGACGAGCAGTACTTC.

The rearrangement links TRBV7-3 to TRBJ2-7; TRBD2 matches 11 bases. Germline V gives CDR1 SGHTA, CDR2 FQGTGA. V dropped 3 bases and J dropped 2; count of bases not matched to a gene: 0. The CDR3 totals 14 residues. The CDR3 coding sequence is TGTGCCAGCAGCTTTAGCGGGGGGGCCTACGAGCAGTACTTC. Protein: CASSFSGGAYEQYF.

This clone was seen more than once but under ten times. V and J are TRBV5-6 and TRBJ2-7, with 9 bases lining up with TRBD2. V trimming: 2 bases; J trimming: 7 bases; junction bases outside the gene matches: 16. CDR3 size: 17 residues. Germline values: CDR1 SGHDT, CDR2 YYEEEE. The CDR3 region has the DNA TGTGCCAGCAGCTTCGTGGGCGCGGGGGGGCTTTTAAGGGAGCAGTACTTC. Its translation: CASSFVGAGGLLREQYF.

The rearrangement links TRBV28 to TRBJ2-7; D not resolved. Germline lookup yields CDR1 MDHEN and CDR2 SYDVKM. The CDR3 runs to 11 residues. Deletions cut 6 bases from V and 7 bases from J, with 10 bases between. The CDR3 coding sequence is TGTGCCAGCAGACGACAACCTGAGCAGTACTTC. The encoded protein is CASRRQPEQYF.

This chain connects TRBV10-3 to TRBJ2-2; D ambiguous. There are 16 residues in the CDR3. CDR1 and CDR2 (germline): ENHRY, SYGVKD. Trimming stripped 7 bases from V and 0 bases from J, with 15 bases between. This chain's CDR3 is CAINKFNQANTGELFF. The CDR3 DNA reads TGTGCCATCAATAAATTTAATCAGGCGAACACCGGGGAGCTGTTTTTT.

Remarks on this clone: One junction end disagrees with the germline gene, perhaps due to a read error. The CDR3 reads CASSLGGGPSSYNEQFF. The CDR3 coding sequence is TGTGCTAGCAGCTTAGGGGGAGGGCCAAGCTCCTACAATGAGCAGTTCTTC. The chain couples TRBV7-7 to TRBJ2-1; D perhaps matches TRBD2 (7 bases). The germline gives CDR1 SSHAT, CDR2 FNYEAQ (reference sequence). The CDR3 runs 17 residues. The complete variable domain, with remaining parts taken from reference TRBV7-7 and TRBJ2-1, reads GAGVSQSPRYKVTKRGQDVTLRCDPISSHATLYWYQQALGQGPEFLTYFNYEAQPDKSGLPSDRFSAERPEGSISTLTIQRTEQRDSAMYRCASSLGGGPSSYNEQFFGPGTRLTVL.

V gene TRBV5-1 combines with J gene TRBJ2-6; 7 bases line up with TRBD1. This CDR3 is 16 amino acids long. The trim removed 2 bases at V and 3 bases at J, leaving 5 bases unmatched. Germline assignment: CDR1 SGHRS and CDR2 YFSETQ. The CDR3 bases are TGCGCCAGCAGCTTCCAGGGGGTGGGTGGGGCCAACGTCCTGACTTTC. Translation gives CASSFQGVGGANVLTF.

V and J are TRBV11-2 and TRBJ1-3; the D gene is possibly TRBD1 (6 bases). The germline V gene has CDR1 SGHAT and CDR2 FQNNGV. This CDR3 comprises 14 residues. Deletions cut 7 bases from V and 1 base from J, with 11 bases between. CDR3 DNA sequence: TGTGCCAGCACCAAAGGGGGATCTGGAAACACCATATATTTT. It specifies CASTKGGSGNTIYF.

The CDR3, as DNA: TGTGCCAGCACCGTCGGGGGTAGGGAGGGCACTGAAGCTTTCTTT. As protein: CASTVGGREGTEAFF. The chain carries TRBV28 and TRBJ1-1; D possibly corresponds to TRBD1 (5 bases). Per germline, CDR1 MDHEN and CDR2 SYDVKM. The CDR3 consists of 15 residues. Between the trimmed V and J ends, which lost 7 bases and 4 bases, there was a span of 19 bases.

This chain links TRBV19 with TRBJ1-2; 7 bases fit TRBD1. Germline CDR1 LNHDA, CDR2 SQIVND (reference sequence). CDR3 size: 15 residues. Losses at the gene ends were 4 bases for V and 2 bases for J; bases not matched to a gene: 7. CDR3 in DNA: TGTGCCAGTAGTAGTACCGGGACAGACAACTATGGCTACACCTTC. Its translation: CASSSTGTDNYGYTF.